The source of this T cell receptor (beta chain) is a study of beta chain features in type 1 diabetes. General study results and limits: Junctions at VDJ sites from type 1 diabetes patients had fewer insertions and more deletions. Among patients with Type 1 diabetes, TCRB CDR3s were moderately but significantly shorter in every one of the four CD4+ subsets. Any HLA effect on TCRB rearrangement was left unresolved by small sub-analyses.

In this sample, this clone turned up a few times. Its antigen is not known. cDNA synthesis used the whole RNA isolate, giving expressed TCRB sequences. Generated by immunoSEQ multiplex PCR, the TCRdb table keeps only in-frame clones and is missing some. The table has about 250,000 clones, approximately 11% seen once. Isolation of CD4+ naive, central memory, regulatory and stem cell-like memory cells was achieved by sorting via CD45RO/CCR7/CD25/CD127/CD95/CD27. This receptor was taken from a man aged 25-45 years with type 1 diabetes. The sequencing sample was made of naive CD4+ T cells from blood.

The CDR3 protein is CASTTGDRETQYF. For the CDR3, the DNA is TGTGCTAGTACGACAGGGGATCGAGAGACCCAGTACTTC. The genes are TRBV12-5 and TRBJ2-5; TRBD1 aligns across 8 bases. This CDR3 has 13 amino acids. The trim removed 8 bases at V and 4 bases at J, leaving 6 bases unmatched. The germline V gene encodes CDR1 LGHNT and CDR2 FRNRAP.